These 24 T cell receptor beta chains came from one sample sequenced in a study of T cell responses to AZD1222 COVID-19 vaccine. Profiling relied on immunoSEQ multiplex PCR, and the TCRdb table lists in-frame clones only, not all of them. The table lists roughly 260,000 clones, 80% to 95% of them singletons, with roughly 0.51% in the top ten. The sample here was peripheral blood, taken on day 0 of AZD1222 vaccination. The receptors were sampled from an adult in good health.

The chain is built from TRBV21-1 and TRBJ2-7; the table's D call TRBD2 went unverified against the DNA. TRBV21-1 is termed a pseudogene. The CDR3 has 16 amino acids. The CDR3 sequence: CASSKVAAGVNYEQYF. CDR3 bases: TGTGCCAGCAGCAAAGTCGCAGCGGGGGTTAACTACGAGCAGTACTTC.

The chain is built from TRBV6-1 and TRBJ2-1; 10 bases line up with TRBD2. The CDR3 is 15 residues long. Germline V lookup: CDR1 MNHNS, CDR2 SASEGT. The trim removed 3 bases at V and 7 bases at J, leaving 6 bases unmatched. As DNA, the CDR3 is TGTGCCAGCAGTGAGTCGGGACTAGCGCTAAATGAGCAGTTCTTC. This gives the protein CASSESGLALNEQFF.

This clone was seen just once. This chain uses TRBV7-3 with TRBJ2-1; tentative D call: TRBD2 (5 bases). The V and J ends lost 0 bases and 4 bases respectively, with 16 bases between them. This CDR3 spans 17 amino acids. Germline values: CDR1 SGHTA, CDR2 FQGTGA. CDR3 sequence: CASSLTGPGTGYNEQFF. The CDR3 bases are TGTGCCAGCAGCTTAACGGGTCCGGGAACGGGATACAATGAGCAGTTCTTC. The full variable domain, its missing parts supplied by reference TRBV7-3 and TRBJ2-1, is GAGVSQTPSNKVTEKGKYVELRCDPISGHTALYWYRQSLGQGPEFLIYFQGTGAADDSGLPNDRFFAVRPEGSVSTLKIQRTERGDSAVYLCASSLTGPGTGYNEQFFGPGTRLTVL.

The chain links TRBV6-5 to TRBJ1-6, with TRBD1 matching 8 bases. The CDR3 totals 14 residues. V gave up 4 bases and J gave up 9 bases; unmatched junction bases: 5. From germline, CDR1 is MNHEY and CDR2 SVGAGI. The CDR3 reads CASSFRTGSSPLHF. CDR3 coding DNA: TGTGCCAGCAGTTTCCGGACAGGGAGTTCACCCCTCCACTTT.

This chain joins TRBV4-1 and TRBJ2-2; 9 bases are a match to TRBD1. Trimming at V came to 4 bases and at J to 5 bases, leaving 5 bases not matched to a gene. Germline lookup yields CDR1 MGHRA and CDR2 YSYEKL. The length of the CDR3 is 15 residues. The CDR3 spells CASSPGQGSTGELFF. As DNA, the CDR3 is TGCGCCAGCAGCCCGGGACAGGGAAGTACCGGGGAGCTGTTTTTT.

This rearrangement joins TRBV5-5 to TRBJ2-7; either TRBD1 or TRBD2 may fit D (5 bases each). This CDR3 contains 14 residues. The germline CDR1 and CDR2 sequences are SGHKS and YYEKEE (reference sequence). Trimming shortened V by 2 bases and J by 0 bases, and 9 bases separated the two germline ends. The CDR3 coding sequence is TGTGCCAGCAGCTTCGGGGACGGCTCCTACGAGCAGTACTTC. Protein: CASSFGDGSYEQYF.

The rearrangement links TRBV6-1 to TRBJ2-6; D ambiguous. CDR1 is MNHNS and CDR2 is SASEGT in the germline V gene. Trimming stripped 3 bases from V and 0 bases from J, with 9 bases between. CDR3 length: 16 amino acids. The CDR3 DNA reads as TGTGCCAGCAGTGACCCCTCGACCTCTGGGGCCAACGTCCTGACTTTC. Translated: CASSDPSTSGANVLTF.

This chain joins TRBV2 and TRBJ2-6; TRBD2 matches at 12 bases. The CDR3 consists of 15 residues. Trimming at V came to 9 bases and at J to 2 bases, leaving 2 bases not matched to a gene. The germline gives CDR1 SNHLY, CDR2 FYNNEI. The chain's CDR3 is CARGLAGTGANVLTF. CDR3 nucleotides: TGTGCCAGAGGACTAGCGGGAACTGGGGCCAACGTCCTGACTTTC.

The chain has TRBV2 and TRBJ2-5, with 9 bases lining up with TRBD2. Germline V gene data show CDR1 as SNHLY and CDR2 as FYNNEI. CDR3 length: 16 residues. Trimming cost V 2 bases and J 2 bases; bases outside gene matches: 6. The CDR3 is CASSEIGLAQQETQYF. The CDR3 DNA follows: TGTGCCAGCAGTGAAATCGGACTAGCGCAACAAGAGACCCAGTACTTC.

The rearrangement joins TRBV5-6 to TRBJ1-3; no firm D call. The CDR3 covers 11 residues. V dropped 2 bases and J dropped 3 bases, with 0 bases sitting between them. Germline CDR1 is SGHDT and CDR2 is YYEEEE. In DNA form, the CDR3 reads TGTGCCAGCAGCTTTGGAAACACCATATATTTT. This codes for CASSFGNTIYF.

The chain joins TRBV5-4 to TRBJ1-6; 9 nucleotides agree with TRBD1. CDR3 length equals 16 residues. V was pared by 0 bases and J by 6 bases, with 4 bases of the junction left unmatched. Germline assignment: CDR1 SGHNT and CDR2 YYREEE (reference sequence). CDR3 sequence: CASSLEPTGGNSPLHF. The CDR3, as DNA: TGTGCCAGCAGCTTGGAACCGACAGGGGGTAATTCACCCCTCCACTTT.

V usage is TRBV10-3 and J usage is TRBJ1-2; weak D call: TRBD1 (6 bases). The CDR3 runs to 13 residues. The V end was cut by 0 bases, the J end by 6 bases, with 8 bases between. Germline CDR1 ENHRY, CDR2 SYGVKD. The CDR3 spells CAISESGGNGYTF. The CDR3 DNA follows: TGTGCCATCAGTGAGTCAGGGGGAAATGGCTACACCTTC.

The chain couples TRBV9 to TRBJ1-1; D gene uncertain. Germline-derived CDR1 and CDR2 are SGDLS and YYNGEE. The CDR3 runs 13 residues. Trimming cost V 4 bases and J 3 bases, with 10 bases left between them. Here the CDR3 reads CASSPHSDTEAFF. The CDR3 DNA sequence: TGTGCCAGCAGCCCCCACTCGGACACTGAAGCTTTCTTT.

The rearrangement joins TRBV15 to TRBJ2-2; 7 nucleotides match TRBD2. V shed 9 bases, J shed 2 bases, and the junction held 9 bases outside the gene matches. The CDR3 spans 15 residues. Germline V lookup: CDR1 LNHNV, CDR2 YYDKDF (reference sequence). The CDR3 region has the DNA TGTGCCACGAGCGGGAAGCCGGGAAACACCGGGGAGCTGTTTTTT. Residues: CATSGKPGNTGELFF.

The CDR3 sequence is CASSQASGRAYNEQFF. Written as DNA, the CDR3 is TGTGCCAGCAGCCAAGCTAGCGGGAGGGCCTACAATGAGCAGTTCTTC. The chain carries TRBV28 and TRBJ2-1; TRBD2 aligns across 12 bases. From germline, CDR1 is MDHEN and CDR2 SYDVKM. The V and J ends lost 6 bases and 2 bases, in that order; junction bases with no gene match: 5. The CDR3 runs 16 residues.

The gene calls are TRBV27 and TRBJ2-1; 12 bases agree with TRBD2. The V gene's germline CDR1 is MNHEY and CDR2 SMNVEV (reference sequence). After removal of 7 bases from V and 9 bases from J, the junction contained 7 bases not matched to a gene. The CDR3 loop spans 14 amino acids. This chain's CDR3 is CASTGLAGRGEQFF. CDR3 DNA: TGTGCCAGCACAGGACTAGCGGGAAGGGGTGAGCAGTTCTTC.

This clone was observed once. The J gene is TRBJ1-1, the V gene TRBV28; 7 positions match TRBD1. This CDR3 has 14 amino acids. J was trimmed by 4 bases and V by 5 bases; bases with no gene match: 7. Germline CDR1 and CDR2: MDHEN and SYDVKM. This CDR3 reads CASSMTGIGTEAFF. The CDR3 region has the DNA TGTGCCAGCAGTATGACAGGGATTGGCACTGAAGCTTTCTTT.

The V call is TRBV28, the J call TRBJ1-2, with TRBD1 matching over 7 bases. This CDR3 has 16 residues. Trimming took 5 bases from V and 2 from J; bases not matched to a gene: 11. Germline CDR1 is MDHEN and CDR2 is SYDVKM. CDR3 in DNA: TGTGCCAGCAGTGGGACAGACAGGGTTTGGAACTATGGCTACACCTTC. The encoded protein is CASSGTDRVWNYGYTF.

The gene calls are TRBV9 and TRBJ1-2; a possible D gene is TRBD1 (6 bases). The germline gives CDR1 SGDLS, CDR2 YYNGEE. V shed 4 bases and J shed 7 bases, with 14 bases lying between them. This CDR3 has 13 residues. The CDR3 sequence: CASSPPTRGGYTF. The CDR3, as DNA: TGTGCCAGCAGCCCACCCACCAGGGGTGGCTACACCTTC.

The rearrangement links TRBV2 to TRBJ1-5; no reliable D call. CDR3 size: 13 residues. CDR1 is SNHLY and CDR2 is FYNNEI in the germline V gene. V was pared by 4 bases and J by 8 bases, with 12 bases between. The CDR3 reads CASSVVLVEPQHF. CDR3 DNA sequence: TGTGCCAGCAGTGTTGTTCTGGTGGAGCCCCAGCATTTT.

The chain combines TRBV7-3 with TRBJ2-1; D is perhaps TRBD1 or TRBD2 (5 bases each). The CDR3 is 14 residues long. The V gene's germline CDR1 is SGHTA and CDR2 FQGTGA. Trimming removed 5 bases at V and 4 bases at J, with 12 bases between. CDR3 coding DNA: TGTGCCAGCAGCCCGGGGCGAGGGTACAATGAGCAGTTCTTC. Its translation: CASSPGRGYNEQFF.

The genes are TRBV19 and TRBJ1-5; D call uncertain. The ends were cut back, 2 bases at V and 6 bases at J, with 14 bases in the middle. The germline V gene encodes CDR1 LNHDA and CDR2 SQIVND (reference sequence). The CDR3 runs to 15 residues. This CDR3 reads CASSISLGIAQPQHF. For the CDR3, the DNA is TGTGCCAGTAGTATATCCCTCGGCATTGCTCAGCCCCAGCATTTT.

The chain recombines TRBV7-9 with TRBJ2-3, with 9 bases that match TRBD1. V was clipped by 5 bases and J by 3 bases; unmatched bases: 6. Germline values: CDR1 SEHNR, CDR2 FQNEAQ (reference sequence). The CDR3 consists of 15 residues. The CDR3 coding sequence is TGTGCCAGCAGCCCCTCGGACAGGGGAACAGATACGCAGTATTTT. Translated, it gives CASSPSDRGTDTQYF.

V gene TRBV9 combines with J gene TRBJ2-1; a possible D gene is TRBD2 (7 bases). Trimming pared 0 bases from V and 6 bases from J, leaving 13 bases between. The germline gives CDR1 SGDLS, CDR2 YYNGEE. The CDR3 is made up of 15 amino acids. CDR3 in amino acids: CASSVGGGSGNEQFF. The CDR3 DNA follows: TGTGCCAGCAGCGTAGGGGGGGGCTCGGGCAATGAGCAGTTCTTC.